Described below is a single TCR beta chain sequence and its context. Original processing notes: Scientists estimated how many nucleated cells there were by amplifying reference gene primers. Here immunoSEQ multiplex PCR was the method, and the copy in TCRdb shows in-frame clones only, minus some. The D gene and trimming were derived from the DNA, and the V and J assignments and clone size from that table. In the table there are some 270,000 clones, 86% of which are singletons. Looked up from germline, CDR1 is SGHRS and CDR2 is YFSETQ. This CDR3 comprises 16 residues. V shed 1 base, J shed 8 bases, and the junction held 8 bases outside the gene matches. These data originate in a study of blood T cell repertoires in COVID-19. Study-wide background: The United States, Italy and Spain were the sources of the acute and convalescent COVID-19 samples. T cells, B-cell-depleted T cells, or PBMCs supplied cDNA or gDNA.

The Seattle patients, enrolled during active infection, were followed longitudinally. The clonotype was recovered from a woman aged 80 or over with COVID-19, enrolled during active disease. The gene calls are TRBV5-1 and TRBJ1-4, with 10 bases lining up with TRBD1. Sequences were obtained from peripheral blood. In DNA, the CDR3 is TGCGCCAGCAGCTTGACCCCGACAGGGGGCGAAGAAAAACTGTTTTTT. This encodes CASSLTPTGGEEKLFF.